This TCR beta chain was profiled in a study of blood T cell repertoires in COVID-19. CDR3 length: 16 residues. Between the trimmed V and J ends, which lost 1 base and 0 bases, there was a span of 10 bases. The germline V gene encodes CDR1 SGHTA and CDR2 FQGTGA. This clone was seen once. Data came from immunoSEQ multiplex PCR; TCRdb stores just in-frame clones and leaves some out. This sample has 70,000 to 90,000 clones, with around 84% found just once. The genes are TRBV7-3 and TRBJ2-1, with D perhaps matching TRBD2 (5 bases). The receptor comes from a man aged 80 or over with active or convalescent COVID-19. What was sequenced was peripheral blood. The DNA of the CDR3 is TGTGCCAGCAGCTTAATGGGTGGGAGCTCCTACAATGAGCAGTTCTTC. As protein: CASSLMGGSSYNEQFF.